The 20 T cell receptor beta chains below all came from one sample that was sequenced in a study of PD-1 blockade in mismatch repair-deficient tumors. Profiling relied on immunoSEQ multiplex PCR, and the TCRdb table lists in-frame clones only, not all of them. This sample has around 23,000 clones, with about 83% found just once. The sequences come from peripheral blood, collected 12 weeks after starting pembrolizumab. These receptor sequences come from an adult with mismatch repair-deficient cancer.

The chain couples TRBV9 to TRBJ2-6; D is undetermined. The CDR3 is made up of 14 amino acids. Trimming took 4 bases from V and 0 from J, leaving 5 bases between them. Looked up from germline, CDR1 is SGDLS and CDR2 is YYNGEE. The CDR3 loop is CASSPRSGANVLTF. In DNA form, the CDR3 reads TGTGCCAGCAGCCCCCGCTCTGGGGCCAACGTCCTGACTTTC.

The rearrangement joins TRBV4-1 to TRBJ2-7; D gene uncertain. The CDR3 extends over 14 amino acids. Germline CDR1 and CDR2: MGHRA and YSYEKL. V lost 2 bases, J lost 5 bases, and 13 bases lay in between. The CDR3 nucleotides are TGCGCCAGCAGCCAAAGTCCGTACGTGGACGAGCAGTACTTC. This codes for CASSQSPYVDEQYF.

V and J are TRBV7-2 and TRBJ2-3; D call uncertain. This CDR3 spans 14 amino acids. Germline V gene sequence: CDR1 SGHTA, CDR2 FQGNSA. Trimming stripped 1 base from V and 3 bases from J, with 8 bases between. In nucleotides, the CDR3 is TGTGCCAGCAGCTTAGATTGGCGGACAGATACGCAGTATTTT. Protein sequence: CASSLDWRTDTQYF.

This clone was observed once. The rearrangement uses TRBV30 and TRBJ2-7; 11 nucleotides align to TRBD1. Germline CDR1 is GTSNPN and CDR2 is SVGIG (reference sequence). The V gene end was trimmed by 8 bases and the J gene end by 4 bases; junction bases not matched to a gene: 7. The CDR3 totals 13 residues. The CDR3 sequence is CAGRTGGRYEQYF. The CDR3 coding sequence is TGTGCCGGACGGACAGGGGGCAGATACGAGCAGTACTTC.

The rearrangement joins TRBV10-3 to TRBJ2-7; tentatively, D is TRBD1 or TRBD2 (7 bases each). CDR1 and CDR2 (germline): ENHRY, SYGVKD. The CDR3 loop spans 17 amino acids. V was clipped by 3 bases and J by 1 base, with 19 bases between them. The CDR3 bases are TGTGCCATCAGTGACTCAGCCAGGGGGGGGAAATCCTACGAGCAGTACTTC. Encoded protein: CAISDSARGGKSYEQYF.

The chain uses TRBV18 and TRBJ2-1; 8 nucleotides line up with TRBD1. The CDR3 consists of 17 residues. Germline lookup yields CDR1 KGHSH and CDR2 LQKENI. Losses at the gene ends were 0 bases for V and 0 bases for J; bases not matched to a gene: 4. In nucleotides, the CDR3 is TGTGCCAGCTCACCACCCAAAACAGGGGGCTCCTACAATGAGCAGTTCTTC. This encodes CASSPPKTGGSYNEQFF.

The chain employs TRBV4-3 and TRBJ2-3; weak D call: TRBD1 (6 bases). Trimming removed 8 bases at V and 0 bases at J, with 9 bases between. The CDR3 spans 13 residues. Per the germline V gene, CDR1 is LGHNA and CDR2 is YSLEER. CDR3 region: CASGGGSTDTQYF. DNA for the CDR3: TGCGCCAGCGGGGGCGGTAGCACAGATACGCAGTATTTT.

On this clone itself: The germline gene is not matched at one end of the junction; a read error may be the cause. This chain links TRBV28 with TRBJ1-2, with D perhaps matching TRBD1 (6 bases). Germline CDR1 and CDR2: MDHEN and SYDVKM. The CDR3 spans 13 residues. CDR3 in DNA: TGTGCCAGCAGTTTAGAAGGCCCGGGACAAGGGGTCTTC. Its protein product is CASSLEGPGQGVF.

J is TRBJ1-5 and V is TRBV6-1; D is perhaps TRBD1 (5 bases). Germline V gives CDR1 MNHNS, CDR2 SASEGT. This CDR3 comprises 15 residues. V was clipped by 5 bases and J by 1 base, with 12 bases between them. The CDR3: CASSPTGGSNQPQHF. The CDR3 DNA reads TGTGCCAGCAGTCCCACCGGGGGGAGCAATCAGCCCCAGCATTTT.

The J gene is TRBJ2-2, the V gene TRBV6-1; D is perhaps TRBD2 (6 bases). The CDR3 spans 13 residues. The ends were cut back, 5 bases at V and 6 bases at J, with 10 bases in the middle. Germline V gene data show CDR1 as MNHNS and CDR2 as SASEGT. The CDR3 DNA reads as TGTGCCAGCAGTTCCCCGGGGGCCGGGGAGCTGTTTTTT. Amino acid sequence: CASSSPGAGELFF.

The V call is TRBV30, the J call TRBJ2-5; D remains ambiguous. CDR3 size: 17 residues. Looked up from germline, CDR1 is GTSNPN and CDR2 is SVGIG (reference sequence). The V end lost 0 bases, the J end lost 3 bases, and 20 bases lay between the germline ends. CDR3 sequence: CAWSVRNYRPSKETQYF. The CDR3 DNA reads TGTGCCTGGAGTGTACGCAACTACCGCCCTTCGAAAGAGACCCAGTACTTC.

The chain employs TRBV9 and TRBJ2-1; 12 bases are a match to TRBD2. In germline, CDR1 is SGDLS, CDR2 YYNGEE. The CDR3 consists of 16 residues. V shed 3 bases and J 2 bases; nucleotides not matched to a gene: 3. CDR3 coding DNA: TGTGCCAGCAGCGACCTAGCGGGGGGGACCTACAATGAGCAGTTCTTC. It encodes CASSDLAGGTYNEQFF.

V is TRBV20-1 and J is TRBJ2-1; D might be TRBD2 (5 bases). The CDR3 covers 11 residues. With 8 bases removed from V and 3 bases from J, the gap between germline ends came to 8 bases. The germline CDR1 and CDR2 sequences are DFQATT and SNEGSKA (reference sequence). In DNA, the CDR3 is TGCAGTCCCCGGGACTACAATGAGCAGTTCTTC. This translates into CSPRDYNEQFF.

CDR3 nucleotides: TGTGCCAGCAGTTACCGGGCAGAGGCAGATACGCAGTATTTT. It yields the protein CASSYRAEADTQYF. The chain joins TRBV6-6 to TRBJ2-3; no clear D gene. The CDR3 has 14 residues. Looked up from germline, CDR1 is MNHNY and CDR2 is SVGAGI (reference sequence). V was clipped by 2 bases and J by 4 bases, with 10 bases between them.

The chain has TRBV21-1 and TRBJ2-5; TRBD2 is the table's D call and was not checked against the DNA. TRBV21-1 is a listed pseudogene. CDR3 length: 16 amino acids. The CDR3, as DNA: TGTGCCAGCAGCCCACAGACTAGCGGCAGGGAAGAGACCCAGTACTTC. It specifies CASSPQTSGREETQYF.

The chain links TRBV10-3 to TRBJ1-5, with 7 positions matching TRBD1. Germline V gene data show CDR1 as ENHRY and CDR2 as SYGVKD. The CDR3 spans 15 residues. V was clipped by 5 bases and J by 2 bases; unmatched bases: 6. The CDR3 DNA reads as TGTGCCATCAGTCAAACAGGGGACGGCAATCAGCCCCAGCATTTT. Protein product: CAISQTGDGNQPQHF.

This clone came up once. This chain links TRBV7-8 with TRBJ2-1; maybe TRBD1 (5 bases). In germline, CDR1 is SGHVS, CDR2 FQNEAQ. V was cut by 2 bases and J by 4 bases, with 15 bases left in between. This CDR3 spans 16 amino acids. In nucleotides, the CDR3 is TGTGCCAGCAGCTTATATGCGACAGCTTATTACAATGAGCAGTTCTTC. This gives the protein CASSLYATAYYNEQFF.

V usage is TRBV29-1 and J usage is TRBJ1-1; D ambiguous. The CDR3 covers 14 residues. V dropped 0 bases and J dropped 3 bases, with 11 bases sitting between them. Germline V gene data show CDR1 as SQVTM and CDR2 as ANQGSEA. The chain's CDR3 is CSVEDRGGDTEAFF. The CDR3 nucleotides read TGCAGCGTTGAAGATAGAGGTGGGGACACTGAAGCTTTCTTT.

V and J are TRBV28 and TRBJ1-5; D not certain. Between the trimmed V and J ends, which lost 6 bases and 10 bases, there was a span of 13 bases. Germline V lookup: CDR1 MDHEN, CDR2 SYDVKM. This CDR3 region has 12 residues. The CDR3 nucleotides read TGTGCCAGCAGCGTTCTGTATAGCCCCCAGCATTTT. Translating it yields CASSVLYSPQHF.

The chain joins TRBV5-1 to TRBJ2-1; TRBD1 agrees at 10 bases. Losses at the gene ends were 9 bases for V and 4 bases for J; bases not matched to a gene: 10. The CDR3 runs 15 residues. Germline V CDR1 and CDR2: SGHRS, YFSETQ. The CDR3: CATAEGTGVYNEQFF. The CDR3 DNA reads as TGCGCCACCGCGGAGGGGACAGGGGTTTACAATGAGCAGTTCTTC.